This T cell receptor beta chain was identified in a study of T cell responses to AZD1222 COVID-19 vaccine. Assay: immunoSEQ multiplex PCR; the TCRdb copy retains only in-frame clones and omits some. The sample yields just over 65,000 clones, roughly 87% seen once. The table lists this clone with a count of one. This CDR3 comprises 17 residues. CDR1 PRHDT and CDR2 FYEKMQ come from the germline V gene (reference sequence). Unmatched junction bases numbered 10, after V lost 5 bases and J lost 4 bases. The source was peripheral blood, collected on day 0 of AZD1222 vaccination. The V and J genes are TRBV13 and TRBJ2-1; 11 nucleotides line up with TRBD2. The TCR comes from an adult in good health. The CDR3 DNA reads TGTGCCAGCAGCCTTACTACCGGACTAGCGGGTTACAATGAGCAGTTCTTC. This gives the protein CASSLTTGLAGYNEQFF.